One sample yielded the 2 T cell receptor beta chains listed below, sequenced in a study of blood T cell repertoires in COVID-19. TCRdb's copy holds only in-frame clones and misses some; the assay was immunoSEQ multiplex PCR. The sample has about 320,000 clones, more than 70% seen once. Sequencing was performed on peripheral blood. All receptors come from a woman between 50 and 59 years old with acute or convalescent COVID-19.

The chain joins TRBV5-1 to TRBJ2-7; 8 bases fit TRBD1. Germline CDR1 and CDR2: SGHRS and YFSETQ. The V gene end was trimmed by 3 bases and the J gene end by 0 bases; junction bases not matched to a gene: 2. The CDR3 has 14 residues. CDR3 in DNA: TGCGCCAGCAGCTCGGGGACAGGCTCCTACGAGCAGTACTTC. Translated: CASSSGTGSYEQYF. Full variable domain (outside the CDR3, taken from reference TRBV5-1 and TRBJ2-7): KAGVTQTPRYLIKTRGQQVTLSCSPISGHRSVSWYQQTPGQGLQFLFEYFSETQRNKGNFPGRFSGRQFSNSRSEMNVSTLELGDSALYLCASSSGTGSYEQYFGPGTRLTVT.

V usage is TRBV2 and J usage is TRBJ1-1, with D hard to call. This CDR3 spans 12 amino acids. V shed 6 bases and J shed 5 bases, with 10 bases lying between them. Germline assignment: CDR1 SNHLY and CDR2 FYNNEI. CDR3 nucleotides: TGTGCCAGCAGCTGGGGAGGGACTGAAGCTTTCTTT. Translating gives CASSWGGTEAFF.